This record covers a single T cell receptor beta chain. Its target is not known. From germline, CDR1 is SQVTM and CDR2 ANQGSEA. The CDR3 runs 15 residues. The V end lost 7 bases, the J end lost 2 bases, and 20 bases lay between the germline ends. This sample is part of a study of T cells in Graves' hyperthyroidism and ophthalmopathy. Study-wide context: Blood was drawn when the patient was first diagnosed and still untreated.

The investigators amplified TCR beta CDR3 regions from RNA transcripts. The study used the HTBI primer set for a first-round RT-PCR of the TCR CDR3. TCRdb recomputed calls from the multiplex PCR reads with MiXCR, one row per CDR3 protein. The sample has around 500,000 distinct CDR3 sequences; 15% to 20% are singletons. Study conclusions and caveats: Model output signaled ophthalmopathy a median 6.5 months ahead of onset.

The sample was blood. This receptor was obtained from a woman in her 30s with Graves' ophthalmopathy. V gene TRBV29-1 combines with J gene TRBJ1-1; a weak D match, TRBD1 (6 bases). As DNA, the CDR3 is TGCAGCGCCTGGGACGGGACACCGTTAAACACTGAAGCTTTCTTT. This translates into CSAWDGTPLNTEAFF.